Each of the 26 T cell receptor beta chains below was sequenced from the same sample in a study of CD8 T cells in ankylosing spondylitis. Using its own MiXCR run on the 5' RACE reads, TCRdb lists one record per CDR3 protein. This sample carries 200,000 to 250,000 distinct CDR3 sequences, about 10% of them seen once, and the ten largest clones take roughly a fifth. The sample taken for sequencing was blood, either unsorted or a sorted T cell fraction (not recorded which). These receptors came from a male donor with ankylosing spondylitis or in good health (not recorded which).

This clonotype was detected ten times or more. The rearrangement links TRBV12-3 or TRBV12-4 to TRBJ2-5, with 14 bases matching TRBD2. J was trimmed by 3 bases and V by 8 bases; bases with no gene match: 5. The CDR3 runs 15 residues. The CDR3 nucleotides are TGTGCCAGCTCGTCGGGACTAGCGGGGGAAGAGACCCAGTACTTC. Translation gives CASSSGLAGEETQYF.

There are many counts of this clonotype. V is TRBV28 and J is TRBJ2-7, with TRBD1 matching 9 bases. Germline V lookup: CDR1 MDHEN, CDR2 SYDVKM. The CDR3 runs 14 residues. The V gene end was trimmed by 6 bases and the J gene end by 3 bases; junction bases not matched to a gene: 6. The CDR3 region has the DNA TGTGCCAGCAGCGGGACAGGGAACCTCTACGAGCAGTACTTC. Encoded protein: CASSGTGNLYEQYF. Looking up the rest from reference TRBV28 and TRBJ2-7 gives the full variable domain: DVKVTQSSRYLVKRTGEKVFLECVQDMDHENMFWYRQDPGLGLRLIYFSYDVKMKEKGDIPEGYSVSREKKERFSLILESASTNQTSMYLCASSGTGNLYEQYFGPGTRLTVT.

This clonotype was seen more than once but under ten times. CDR3 nucleotide sequence: TGTGCCAGCTTTGGAGGGTATGAAAACGAGCAGTACTTC. It yields the protein CASFGGYENEQYF. The chain employs TRBV12-3 or TRBV12-4 and TRBJ2-7; perhaps TRBD2 as D (6 bases). CDR3 length equals 13 residues. V lost 8 bases and J lost 5, with 16 bases in between.

Notes on this clonotype: Given a much more abundant clone one base away, this may be a read error. The conserved closing phenylalanine or tryptophan is absent in this CDR3, likely reflecting a read error. The J gene is TRBJ2-3, the V gene TRBV5-1; D is perhaps TRBD1 or TRBD2 (5 bases each). Trimming stripped 0 bases from V and 9 bases from J, with 20 bases between. This CDR3 has 16 amino acids. Germline V gene data show CDR1 as SGHRS and CDR2 as YFSETQ. As DNA, the CDR3 is TGCGCCAGCAGCTTGGCAAACGGGGCTAACCCGTCCACGCAGTATTCT. Its translation: CASSLANGANPSTQYS.

This clonotype was found many times. V usage is TRBV20-1 and J usage is TRBJ2-1; 10 positions match TRBD1. With 4 bases clipped from V and 10 bases from J, the junction kept 4 bases outside the gene matches. The CDR3 spans 12 residues. Germline-derived CDR1 and CDR2 are DFQATT and SNEGSKA (reference sequence). CDR3 DNA: TGCAGTGCTATCGACAGGGGGCAGGAGCAGTTCTTC. As protein: CSAIDRGQEQFF.

This clonotype was seen ten or more times. The chain is built from TRBV12-3 or TRBV12-4 and TRBJ1-1, with D possibly TRBD1 on 5 matching bases. V lost 9 bases to trimming and J lost 4 bases, with 18 bases between them. CDR3 length: 14 residues. The CDR3 nucleotides are TGTGCCAGTACAACCCAGGGAAGGGGCACTGAAGCTTTCTTT. Its protein is CASTTQGRGTEAFF.

For this clonotype: A clone one base away is much larger, so this may be a read error. This chain uses TRBV28 with TRBJ1-2; weak D call: TRBD1 (5 bases). The CDR3 is 13 amino acids. The V end lost 2 bases, the J end lost 8 bases, and 12 bases lay between the germline ends. Germline V lookup: CDR1 MDHEN, CDR2 SYDVKM. CDR3 sequence (DNA): TGTGCCAGCAGTTTAAACAGGCGCAGCGGCTACACCTTC. Encoded protein: CASSLNRRSGYTF.

This clonotype appeared a single time. A read error may explain this, as a much larger clone is one base away. The rearrangement links TRBV29-1 to TRBJ2-3, with no clear D. Germline CDR1 SQVTM, CDR2 ANQGSEA. The CDR3 is 13 amino acids. Trimming pared 4 bases from V and 0 bases from J, leaving 8 bases between. The CDR3 is CSVAVGSTDTQYF. CDR3 nucleotide sequence: TGCAGCGTTGCGGTGGGGAGCACAGATACGCAGTATTTT.

The table lists this clonotype with many counts. The rearrangement links TRBV20-1 to TRBJ2-3; TRBD2 matches at 9 bases. This CDR3 is built from 15 residues. V lost 3 bases and J lost 2; bases outside the gene matches: 6. Germline V gives CDR1 DFQATT, CDR2 SNEGSKA (reference sequence). The CDR3 sequence is CSASSGGGDTDTQYF. The CDR3 DNA sequence: TGCAGTGCTAGCAGTGGCGGGGGGGACACAGATACGCAGTATTTT.

This chain links TRBV6-4 with TRBJ1-5; TRBD1 aligns across 7 bases. The germline CDR1 and CDR2 sequences are MRHNA and SNTAGT. The CDR3 contains 15 residues. Trimming cost V 6 bases and J 3 bases; bases outside gene matches: 8. CDR3 coding DNA: TGTGCCAGCAGACGGGACAGAGAGATCAATCAGCCCCAGCATTTT. Protein sequence: CASRRDREINQPQHF.

Worth noting for this clonotype: One base away lies a much larger clone, so this may be a sequencing read error. The gene calls are TRBV7-3 and TRBJ2-1; 9 nucleotides agree with TRBD2. CDR3 length: 16 amino acids. Germline V gene lookup returns CDR1 SGHTA and CDR2 FQGTGA. The CDR3 is CAGSLMAASGENEQFF. CDR3 coding DNA: TGTGCCGGCAGCTTAATGGCGGCTAGCGGGGAAAATGAGCAGTTCTTC.

As concerns this clonotype: The junction shows a germline mismatch at one end, possibly a read error. The chain uses TRBV5-1 and TRBJ2-3; TRBD1 might be the D (5 bases). Germline values: CDR1 SGHRS, CDR2 YFSETQ. The CDR3 is 15 residues long. CDR3 residues: CAISLVDRNTDTQYF. The CDR3 DNA reads as TGCGCCATCAGCTTGGTTGACAGAAACACAGATACGCAGTATTTT.

This clonotype was counted ten times or more. The chain combines TRBV11-1 with TRBJ2-1, with 11 nucleotides matching TRBD2. The CDR3 spans 16 residues. J lost 6 bases, V lost 2 bases, and 6 bases had no gene match. In germline, CDR1 is SGHAT, CDR2 FQDESV (reference sequence). CDR3 sequence (DNA): TGTGCCAGCAGCTTATTAGCGGGGGGGGACTCCAATGAGCAGTTCTTC. Protein product: CASSLLAGGDSNEQFF.

The sample holds many counts of this clonotype. The gene calls are TRBV3-1 and TRBJ2-7, with TRBD2 identical over 16 bases. Germline loops: CDR1 LGHDT, CDR2 YNNKEL (reference sequence). Trimming took 3 bases from V and 1 from J; bases not matched to a gene: 3. The CDR3 loop spans 17 amino acids. The CDR3 coding sequence is TGTGCCAGCAGCCAGCCGGGACTAGCGGGGGGGTCCTACGAGCAGTACTTC. Its translation: CASSQPGLAGGSYEQYF.

The chain links TRBV3-1 to TRBJ1-1; D perhaps matches TRBD1 (5 bases). V was pared by 1 base and J by 5 bases, with 14 bases between. The germline V gene has CDR1 LGHDT and CDR2 YNNKEL (reference sequence). The CDR3 is 15 residues long. CDR3 sequence (DNA): TGTGCCAGCAGCCAAGCTATTACGGGGGAGACTGAAGCTTTCTTT. Translated: CASSQAITGETEAFF. Based on the CDR3 plus reference TRBV3-1 and TRBJ1-1, the full variable domain is DTAVSQTPKYLVTQMGNDKSIKCEQNLGHDTMYWYKQDSKKFLKIMFSYNNKELIINETVPNRFSPKSPDKAHLNLHINSLELGDSAVYFCASSQAITGETEAFFGQGTRLTVV.

This clonotype has more than one count but fewer than ten. This chain connects TRBV27 to TRBJ2-6; D is perhaps TRBD1 or TRBD2 (5 bases each). Germline V lookup: CDR1 MNHEY, CDR2 SMNVEV (reference sequence). Trimming stripped 5 bases from V and 0 bases from J, with 17 bases between. This CDR3 comprises 18 residues. CDR3 region: CASSSRDQILSGANVLTF. Here the CDR3 DNA reads TGTGCCAGCAGTAGCCGGGACCAAATCCTCTCTGGGGCCAACGTCCTGACTTTC. Using reference TRBV27 and TRBJ2-6 for the parts outside the CDR3, the full variable domain is EAQVTQNPRYLITVTGKKLTVTCSQNMNHEYMSWYRQDPGLGLRQIYYSMNVEVTDKGDVPEGYKVSRKEKRNFPLILESPSPNQTSLYFCASSSRDQILSGANVLTFGAGSRLTVL.

As for this clonotype: A much larger clone is a single base away; this may be a read error. The chain has TRBV3-1 and TRBJ1-2, with TRBD1 matching 7 bases. This CDR3 region has 13 residues. Looked up from germline, CDR1 is LGHDT and CDR2 is YNNKEL (reference sequence). The DNA for the CDR3 is TGTGCCAGCAGCCACGTAGACAGGGATGGCTCCACCTTC. Translating it yields CASSHVDRDGSTF.

This clonotype was picked up many times. The genes are TRBV5-1 and TRBJ2-1, with no clear D. V lost 2 bases, J lost 7 bases, and 13 bases lay in between. CDR1 and CDR2 (germline): SGHRS, YFSETQ. The CDR3 runs 14 residues. DNA for the CDR3: TGCGCCAGCAGCTTTGAGCCTCTACGAAATGAGCAGTTCTTC. Translation: CASSFEPLRNEQFF.

This clonotype was seen more than once but under ten times. This chain connects TRBV7-2 to TRBJ2-6; D is undetermined. Looked up from germline, CDR1 is SGHTA and CDR2 is FQGNSA. Trimming took off 5 bases at V and 1 base at J, with 9 bases between the two ends. This CDR3 spans 15 amino acids. CDR3 in DNA: TGTGCCAGCAGCCCCCCAGCGTCTGGGGCCAACGTCCTGACTTTC. Protein: CASSPPASGANVLTF.

This clonotype has at least ten counts. The chain couples TRBV11-1 to TRBJ2-6; unclear D gene. CDR3 length: 14 amino acids. Germline CDR1 reads SGHAT; CDR2 reads FQDESV (reference sequence). V gave up 6 bases and J gave up 1 base, with 7 bases separating them. CDR3 amino acids: CASSPQSGANVLTF. The CDR3, as DNA: TGTGCCAGCAGTCCCCAATCTGGGGCCAACGTCCTGACTTTC.

This clonotype was counted at least ten times. The CDR3 sequence: CASSLVTGGAYEQYF. The CDR3 DNA reads as TGCGCCAGCAGCTTGGTAACAGGAGGCGCCTACGAGCAGTACTTC. The chain uses TRBV5-1 and TRBJ2-7; D tentatively reads TRBD1 or TRBD2 (5 bases each). Germline-derived CDR1 and CDR2 are SGHRS and YFSETQ. With 0 bases removed from V and 2 bases from J, the gap between germline ends came to 12 bases. CDR3 length: 15 amino acids.

The genes are TRBV6-4 and TRBJ1-5; D remains unclear. The V end was cut by 4 bases, the J end by 4 bases, with 11 bases between. Germline CDR1 is MRHNA and CDR2 is SNTAGT. There are 14 residues in the CDR3. The CDR3 loop reads CASSVRAGNQPQHF. In DNA form, the CDR3 reads TGTGCCAGCAGTGTCCGGGCAGGTAATCAGCCCCAGCATTTT.

This clonotype was counted between two and nine times. The rearrangement links TRBV29-1 to TRBJ2-6, with D tentatively TRBD1 (6 bases). The germline V gene encodes CDR1 SQVTM and CDR2 ANQGSEA. Deletions cut 7 bases from V and 0 bases from J, with 13 bases between. The CDR3 loop spans 15 amino acids. As DNA, the CDR3 is TGCAGCGCAGGGGCAGGGAACTCTGGGGCCAACGTCCTGACTTTC. It codes for CSAGAGNSGANVLTF.

This clonotype has a handful of counts. The chain uses TRBV7-9 and TRBJ1-3; no reliable D call. This CDR3 is built from 14 residues. Per germline, CDR1 SEHNR and CDR2 FQNEAQ (reference sequence). The V end was cut by 4 bases, the J end by 2 bases, with 9 bases between. The CDR3 loop is CASSSTETGNTIYF. DNA of the CDR3: TGTGCCAGCAGCTCGACGGAGACTGGAAACACCATATATTTT.

This clonotype was counted ten times or more. This chain connects TRBV6-1 to TRBJ1-4, with unresolved D. V was pared by 5 bases and J by 0 bases, with 7 bases between. This CDR3 is built from 14 residues. Germline assignment: CDR1 MNHNS and CDR2 SASEGT. The DNA for the CDR3 is TGTGCCAGCAGTCGGGATGCAACTAATGAAAAACTGTTTTTT. Amino acids: CASSRDATNEKLFF.

For this clonotype: This may be a read error, as it is one base from a much larger clone. J is TRBJ2-7 and V is TRBV5-1; 7 nucleotides line up with TRBD1. The CDR3 consists of 14 residues. In germline, CDR1 is SGHRS, CDR2 YFSETQ. The V and J ends lost 8 bases and 3 bases, in that order; junction bases with no gene match: 11. CDR3 nucleotide sequence: TGCGCCAGTAGGACGGGACAGATTCTCTACGAGCAGTACTTC. Amino acid sequence: CASRTGQILYEQYF.